This TCR beta chain was identified in a study of identical twins. This clonotype has only a few counts. From germline, CDR1 is MDHEN and CDR2 SYDVKM. The CDR3 sequence is 10 residues long. The ends were cut back, 4 bases at V and 9 bases at J, with 4 bases in the middle. It was template switching that added a universal primer site, and there were unique molecular identifiers on the cDNA. Each CDR3 protein is one row after TCRdb ran MiXCR on the 5' RACE reads. This sample has about 520,000 distinct CDR3 sequences, with about 20% found just once. This sample was also put to use in a study of T cells expressing NK-cell markers. That source reports: The contribution of dominant NKG2C+ clonotypes to CD8+ T cells in six or seven donors was 1.0-7.0%.

Sequences were obtained from CD4+ T cells sorted from blood. The V and J genes are TRBV28 and TRBJ2-1; D remains ambiguous. The sequence was collected from a woman aged 18-29 years in good health. CDR3 in amino acids: CASSSAEQFF. The CDR3, as DNA: TGTGCCAGCAGTTCTGCTGAGCAGTTCTTC.